These 31 T cell receptor beta chains came from one sample sequenced in a study of T cells after yellow fever vaccination. Each CDR3 protein is one row after TCRdb ran MiXCR on the 5' RACE reads. The data show about 26,000 distinct CDR3 sequences, approximately 4.5% seen once. The sample was PBMCs, either bulk or a sorted T-cell subset (CD4+, CD8+, memory, or dextramer-sorted; not recorded which), taken on the day of the yellow fever booster vaccination. All receptors come from a man in his late teens or twenties who received the YFV17D yellow fever vaccine.

This clonotype was detected ten times or more. The J gene is TRBJ2-7, the V gene TRBV20-1; 8 bases fit TRBD2. The ends lost 5 bases at V and 2 bases at J; junction bases unmatched: 5. The CDR3 contains 13 residues. CDR1 is DFQATT, CDR2 SNEGSKA, per germline (reference sequence). CDR3 amino acids: CSAGAGGPYEQYV. CDR3 nucleotides: TGCAGTGCTGGGGCGGGAGGTCCCTACGAGCAGTACGTC.

This clonotype was counted ten times or more. V is TRBV20-1 and J is TRBJ1-1; no reliable D call. Trimming cost V 5 bases and J 2 bases, with 12 bases left between them. CDR3 size: 13 residues. Germline CDR1 is DFQATT and CDR2 is SNEGSKA (reference sequence). CDR3 loop: CSACPNLNTEAFF. DNA for the CDR3: TGCAGTGCTTGCCCAAACCTAAACACTGAAGCTTTCTTT.

This clonotype was detected a few times. The CDR3 protein is CASSFGSQGINIQYF. The CDR3 DNA reads as TGTGCCAGCAGCTTCGGATCGCAGGGAATCAACATTCAGTACTTC. The V gene is TRBV5-4, the J gene TRBJ2-4; possibly TRBD1 for D (5 bases). V dropped 2 bases and J dropped 7 bases, with 16 bases sitting between them. The CDR3 consists of 15 residues. Germline V gene sequence: CDR1 SGHNT, CDR2 YYREEE (reference sequence). The full variable domain, in which reference TRBV5-4 and TRBJ2-4 provide the parts outside the CDR3, is ETGVTQSPTHLIKTRGQQVTLRCSSQSGHNTVSWYQQALGQGPQFIFQYYREEENGRGNFPPRFSGLQFPNYSSELNVNALELDDSALYLCASSFGSQGINIQYFGAGTRLSVL.

This clonotype was observed many times. V is TRBV5-1 and J is TRBJ2-2; no clear D. V gave up 4 bases and J gave up 5 bases, with 9 bases separating them. Per germline, CDR1 SGHRS and CDR2 YFSETQ. This CDR3 has 13 residues. This CDR3 reads CASSAKTTGELFF. In DNA, the CDR3 is TGCGCCAGCAGCGCGAAGACAACCGGGGAGCTGTTTTTT.

In its sample, this clonotype was seen many times. The chain joins TRBV5-6 to TRBJ1-4; 9 positions agree with TRBD1. The V segment lost 4 bases and the J segment 3 bases; nucleotides outside the gene matches: 7. CDR3 length: 16 amino acids. Germline assignment: CDR1 SGHDT and CDR2 YYEEEE. The CDR3 spells CASSLLQGAANEKLFF. CDR3 DNA: TGTGCCAGCAGCCTACTACAGGGGGCAGCTAATGAAAAACTGTTTTTT.

The V gene is TRBV6-1, the J gene TRBJ1-5; 7 positions match TRBD1. Trimming cost V 6 bases and J 0 bases; bases outside gene matches: 5. The length of the CDR3 is 15 residues. Germline CDR1 reads MNHNS; CDR2 reads SASEGT. This chain's CDR3 is CASRPGQNSNQPQHF. Here the CDR3 DNA reads TGTGCCAGCAGGCCGGGACAGAATAGCAATCAGCCCCAGCATTTT.

The genes are TRBV5-4 and TRBJ2-7; D gene ambiguous. The germline gives CDR1 SGHNT, CDR2 YYREEE (reference sequence). The CDR3 consists of 10 residues. Trimming stripped 4 bases from V and 6 bases from J, with 5 bases between. CDR3: CASSPREQYV. CDR3 DNA: TGTGCCAGCAGCCCCCGCGAGCAGTACGTC.

This clonotype was counted many times. The V call is TRBV7-8, the J call TRBJ2-2; 8 nucleotides line up with TRBD1. V was pared by 5 bases and J by 6 bases, with 8 bases of the junction left unmatched. CDR3 length: 15 residues. CDR1 is SGHVS and CDR2 is FQNEAQ in the germline V gene. CDR3 in amino acids: CASSEQGASAGELFF. The DNA for the CDR3 is TGTGCCAGCAGCGAGCAGGGGGCAAGCGCCGGGGAGCTGTTTTTT. Full variable domain (outside the CDR3, taken from reference TRBV7-8 and TRBJ2-2): GAGVSQSPRYKVAKRGQDVALRCDPISGHVSLFWYQQALGQGPEFLTYFQNEAQLDKSGLPSDRFFAERPEGSVSTLKIQRTQQEDSAVYLCASSEQGASAGELFFGEGSRLTVL.

At least ten counts were recorded for this clonotype. This chain joins TRBV12-3 or TRBV12-4 and TRBJ2-7, with 7 bases fitting TRBD2. This CDR3 is 13 amino acids long. J lost 7 bases, V lost 3 bases, and 6 bases had no gene match. The CDR3 coding sequence is TGTGCCAGCAGTTTTGTCCCCGGGGGGGAGCAGTACTTC. It yields the protein CASSFVPGGEQYF.

This clonotype showed up many times. The genes are TRBV6-1 and TRBJ1-5; no definite D call. Between the trimmed V and J ends, which lost 6 bases and 3 bases, there was a span of 6 bases. This CDR3 region has 12 residues. Germline V lookup: CDR1 MNHNS, CDR2 SASEGT. CDR3 residues: CASRQINQPQHF. The DNA of the CDR3 is TGTGCCAGCAGGCAGATCAATCAGCCCCAGCATTTT.

This clonotype was observed many times. The chain has TRBV6-2 or TRBV6-3 and TRBJ1-6, with a possible D match to TRBD1 (5 bases). There are 13 residues in the CDR3. V lost 6 bases, J lost 14 bases, and 17 bases lay in between. The germline gives CDR1 MNHEY, CDR2 SVGEGT. DNA of the CDR3: TGTGCCAGCAGACCGGACATGCGTCTGACCCTCCACTTT. This translates into CASRPDMRLTLHF.

At least ten counts were recorded for this clonotype. The rearrangement links TRBV6-2 or TRBV6-3 to TRBJ2-7, with TRBD1 identical over 9 bases. With 6 bases clipped from V and 5 bases from J, the junction kept 5 bases outside the gene matches. The CDR3 is made up of 13 amino acids. Germline assignment: CDR1 MNHEY and CDR2 SVGEGT. CDR3 DNA sequence: TGTGCCAGCAGGCCCAGGGACAGGGACGAGCAGTACTTC. Its protein is CASRPRDRDEQYF.

Many counts were recorded for this clonotype. The J gene is TRBJ2-4, the V gene TRBV20-1; TRBD2 matches at 7 bases. The V gene end was trimmed by 3 bases and the J gene end by 7 bases; junction bases not matched to a gene: 0. Looked up from germline, CDR1 is DFQATT and CDR2 is SNEGSKA (reference sequence). This CDR3 comprises 11 residues. This CDR3 reads CSARGGNIQYF. The CDR3 nucleotides read TGCAGTGCTAGGGGGGGGAACATTCAGTACTTC.

The chain carries TRBV5-4 and TRBJ2-2, with D tentatively TRBD1 or TRBD2 (7 bases each). The CDR3 is 16 amino acids. Germline V gene sequence: CDR1 SGHNT, CDR2 YYREEE (reference sequence). V was pared by 3 bases and J by 4 bases, with 16 bases between. CDR3 sequence: CASSWGGTERTGELFF. The CDR3, as DNA: TGTGCCAGCAGCTGGGGGGGGACAGAACGCACCGGGGAGCTGTTTTTT.

This clonotype has a count of ten or more. The gene calls are TRBV4-2 and TRBJ2-5; TRBD2 matches 9 bases. This CDR3 spans 17 amino acids. V shed 1 base, J shed 5 bases, and the junction held 11 bases outside the gene matches. Germline V CDR1 and CDR2: LGHNA, YNFKEQ. CDR3 sequence (DNA): TGTGCCAGCAGCCAAGCCGTTGGCGGGGGGGCCGGGGAGACCCAGTACTTC. The encoded protein is CASSQAVGGGAGETQYF.

This clonotype was seen at least ten times. This chain links TRBV7-2 with TRBJ2-7; 7 positions agree with TRBD1. The germline V gene encodes CDR1 SGHTA and CDR2 FQGNSA. The CDR3 loop spans 15 amino acids. V was pared by 5 bases and J by 3 bases, with 10 bases of the junction left unmatched. CDR3 loop: CASSRTGVGLYEQYV. In DNA form, the CDR3 reads TGTGCCAGCAGCCGTACAGGGGTGGGTCTCTACGAGCAGTACGTC.

This clonotype showed up many times. The chain has TRBV7-9 and TRBJ2-7; 7 nucleotides match TRBD2. CDR1 and CDR2 from the germline V gene are SEHNR and FQNEAQ (reference sequence). The V segment lost 5 bases and the J segment 7 bases; nucleotides outside the gene matches: 11. There are 14 residues in the CDR3. CDR3 sequence reads: CASSTPGLGGEQYF. In DNA form, the CDR3 reads TGTGCCAGCAGCACCCCCGGCTTGGGGGGGGAGCAGTACTTC.

The V gene is TRBV5-5, the J gene TRBJ2-3; TRBD1 aligns across 8 bases. The CDR3 sequence is 15 residues long. Germline V gene lookup returns CDR1 SGHKS and CDR2 YYEKEE (reference sequence). V was clipped by 4 bases and J by 5 bases; unmatched bases: 9. The CDR3 DNA follows: TGTGCCAGCAGCCTAGGACAGGGTACGCTAGATACGCAGTATTTT. This translates into CASSLGQGTLDTQYF.

This clonotype was detected a few times. The chain carries TRBV18 and TRBJ2-1; possibly TRBD2 for D (6 bases). V was pared by 0 bases and J by 6 bases, with 12 bases between. Germline lookup yields CDR1 KGHSH and CDR2 LQKENI. This CDR3 comprises 15 residues. CDR3 coding DNA: TGTGCCAGCTCACCACCGGGACTGTCTGGCAATGAGCAGTTCTTC. Protein: CASSPPGLSGNEQFF.

This clonotype was observed at least ten times. The chain uses TRBV4-1 and TRBJ1-2; D ambiguous. The CDR3 contains 13 residues. Germline V gives CDR1 MGHRA, CDR2 YSYEKL. The V end lost 1 base, the J end lost 4 bases, and 7 bases lay between the germline ends. The CDR3 DNA reads TGCGCCAGCAGCCAAGCCTACGCCTATGGCTACACCTTC. Encoded protein: CASSQAYAYGYTF.

This clonotype has ten or more counts. The chain is built from TRBV28 and TRBJ2-7; 9 bases agree with TRBD1. There are 15 residues in the CDR3. The germline CDR1 and CDR2 sequences are MDHEN and SYDVKM. The junction had 13 bases not matched to a gene; V was cut back by 2 bases and J by 11 bases. CDR3 amino acids: CASSLPPGQGVYEYF. The CDR3 region has the DNA TGTGCCAGCAGTTTACCCCCGGGACAGGGCGTTTATGAGTACTTC.

A few counts support this clonotype. The gene calls are TRBV27 and TRBJ2-2; TRBD1 agrees at 9 bases. The germline CDR1 and CDR2 sequences are MNHEY and SMNVEV (reference sequence). The V gene end was trimmed by 7 bases and the J gene end by 3 bases; junction bases not matched to a gene: 6. This CDR3 spans 15 amino acids. The CDR3 DNA reads TGTGCCAGCACCTCCGGACAGGGGCACACCGGGGAGCTGTTTTTT. This gives the protein CASTSGQGHTGELFF.

The chain is built from TRBV18 and TRBJ2-4; 13 bases align to TRBD2. The V segment lost 3 bases and the J segment 7 bases; nucleotides outside the gene matches: 12. Germline V gives CDR1 KGHSH, CDR2 LQKENI. The CDR3 is 18 residues long. The CDR3 protein is CASSPPPHGLAGENIQYF. CDR3 DNA: TGTGCCAGCTCACCGCCACCTCATGGACTAGCGGGAGAGAACATTCAGTACTTC.

In this sample, this clonotype turned up many times. This chain connects TRBV12-3 or TRBV12-4 to TRBJ2-3; D not resolved. The CDR3 is made up of 15 amino acids. V was trimmed by 6 bases and J by 5 bases, leaving 18 bases between them. The CDR3 DNA sequence: TGTGCCAGCAGCCAAACCGGGTCCCCGGGAGATACGCAGTATTTT. Protein: CASSQTGSPGDTQYF.

This clonotype occurred many times. The chain couples TRBV5-1 to TRBJ2-3; D perhaps matches TRBD2 (6 bases). CDR3 size: 13 residues. V lost 5 bases and J 1 base, leaving 8 bases between the germline ends. Germline loops: CDR1 SGHRS, CDR2 YFSETQ. Here the CDR3 reads CASSGEGTDTQYF. CDR3 coding DNA: TGCGCCAGCAGTGGGGAGGGCACAGATACGCAGTATTTT.

This clonotype was observed at least ten times. The rearrangement uses TRBV3-1 and TRBJ1-2; tentatively, D is TRBD1 (5 bases). This CDR3 has 13 residues. V was shortened by 1 base and J by 2 bases, with 5 bases between the two germline ends. CDR1 and CDR2 (germline): LGHDT, YNNKEL (reference sequence). This CDR3 reads CASSQGQNYGYTF. DNA for the CDR3: TGTGCCAGCAGCCAAGGACAGAACTATGGCTACACCTTC.

This clonotype has ten or more counts. The genes are TRBV20-1 and TRBJ2-7; D gene ambiguous. Per the germline V gene, CDR1 is DFQATT and CDR2 is SNEGSKA (reference sequence). The CDR3 runs 12 residues. Trimming left V 5 bases short and J 3 bases short, with 11 bases between. CDR3 DNA sequence: TGCAGTGCTCACTATTCTCTCTACGAGCAGTACTTC. This encodes CSAHYSLYEQYF.

The chain employs TRBV27 and TRBJ2-2, with 8 bases fitting TRBD2. There are 16 residues in the CDR3. The V and J ends lost 3 bases and 3 bases, in that order; junction bases with no gene match: 6. Germline loops: CDR1 MNHEY, CDR2 SMNVEV (reference sequence). DNA for the CDR3: TGTGCCAGCAGTTTTTTGCGGGGGGCCTACACCGGGGAGCTGTTTTTT. Translation: CASSFLRGAYTGELFF.

This clonotype was counted at least ten times. The V and J genes are TRBV20-1 and TRBJ1-2, with D unclear. V lost 5 bases and J lost 3, with 7 bases in between. Germline lookup yields CDR1 DFQATT and CDR2 SNEGSKA (reference sequence). The CDR3 loop spans 11 amino acids. The CDR3 DNA reads TGCAGTGCTCCCCGGGACTATGGCTACACCTTC. Protein: CSAPRDYGYTF.

This clonotype was counted many times. V usage is TRBV6-6 and J usage is TRBJ2-4; D is tentatively TRBD1 or TRBD2 (5 bases each). V was trimmed by 2 bases and J by 4 bases, leaving 15 bases between them. Germline V gene sequence: CDR1 MNHNY, CDR2 SVGAGI (reference sequence). The CDR3 runs to 16 residues. CDR3 residues: CASSYAGTARKNIQYF. The CDR3 nucleotides read TGTGCCAGCAGTTACGCCGGGACCGCTAGGAAAAACATTCAGTACTTC.

This clonotype was found many times. The genes are TRBV20-1 and TRBJ1-6; weak D call: TRBD1 (5 bases). Germline V gives CDR1 DFQATT, CDR2 SNEGSKA (reference sequence). The CDR3 contains 13 residues. V lost 3 bases and J lost 4, with 7 bases in between. CDR3 protein: CSARDTYNSPLHF. The CDR3 DNA follows: TGCAGTGCTAGGGACACGTATAATTCACCCCTCCACTTT.